This T cell receptor beta chain stems from a study of blood T cell repertoires in COVID-19. Researchers sorted participants into cohorts using their self-reported clinical history. CDR3 length: 15 amino acids. The V gene's germline CDR1 is MNHEY and CDR2 SVGAGI. Trimming at V came to 6 bases and at J to 8 bases, leaving 9 bases not matched to a gene. Source study methods: Estimates of nucleated cell counts were drawn from the amplification of reference gene primers. Measured with immunoSEQ multiplex PCR; TCRdb has only the in-frame clones, and not every one. Clone size and the V and J calls come from that table; the DNA yielded D and trimming. This table holds 150,000 to 200,000 clones, about four fifths found once.

V gene TRBV6-5 combines with J gene TRBJ1-6; the match to TRBD1 covers 8 bases. The sequence was collected from a woman in her 50s in a cohort exposed to, infected with or recovered from COVID-19 (not recorded which). The sequencing input was PBMCs or T cells enriched from blood (not recorded which). In DNA, the CDR3 is TGTGCCAGCAGCCGTTACGGGACAGGTGATTCACCCCTCCACTTT. Translation gives CASSRYGTGDSPLHF.